Detailed here is one T cell receptor beta chain. Its recognized antigen is unknown. There are no base qualities to consult, and no much larger clone falls within one base. This sample was taken from a study of blood T cell repertoires in COVID-19 (TCRdb year 2020). Describing the broader study: Samples from collaborators originated in the United States, Italy and Spain and spanned both the acute and convalescent phases of COVID-19. The material from the prospective study consisted of cDNA or gDNA derived from T cells, B-cell-depleted T cells, or PBMCs. The dataset comprised deeply sampled blood TCRbeta repertoires from subjects exposed to, actively infected with, or recovered from COVID-19. The repertoires were released in a freely available public database meant as a resource for research on the immune response to SARS-CoV-2. The samples were drawn from two sources: the first 160 participants of the ongoing ImmuneRACE study, and some 1,300 subjects contributed by 6 global collaborators. A de-identified subject ID, COVID-19 status, age in years and sex were almost always included in the sample metadata. Where HLA class I and class II types were available, the types were taken from metadata supplied by the sample provider, not from assay-based typing. General findings and caveats noted by the study authors: Clinical and demographic metadata were provided uncurated, with the amount varying by source and participant.

The germline V and J ends show losses of 3 bases and 4 bases respectively, and no gene match explains 7 bases of the junction. The CDR3 contains 15 residues, cysteine and phenylalanine counted. Solely the CDR3 DNA is kept, with 45 bases framed from the first base. CDR1 and CDR2, per the germline V gene (reference sequence), are LNHNV and YYDKDF. The immunoSEQ Assay, a bias-controlled multiplex PCR, was used to amplify TCRbeta CDR3 regions from genomic DNA. The original pipeline was this. The number of nucleated cells in each sample was estimated by amplification of reference gene primers within the assay. To quantify the absolute abundance of each unique TCRbeta CDR3 rearrangement, sequence reads were collapsed and filtered. For each sample, productive Simpson clonality was calculated as the square root of Simpson's diversity index across productive rearrangements. As stored in TCRdb, this immuneACCESS dataset retains in-frame rearrangements with V and J assigned. A fraction of the clones does not appear; measured against another copy, unresolved V genes explain less than half of the discrepancy, and the remainder lacks a known reason. V, J and clone size are those of that table, while D and trimming were read from the DNA. Across this sample there are about 200,000 clones, with about 82% seen only once. The ten largest clones add up to about 5.6% of the sample.

Enrolling through a virtual design, the prospective study's participants ranged in age from roughly 18 to 95 years and lived across about two dozen United States geographic areas. To assign participants to cohorts, the prospective study relied on clinical history that participants themselves reported in a screening survey and a study questionnaire. Mobile phlebotomists in the prospective study collected whole blood, serum and a nasopharyngeal or oropharyngeal swab from every participant. Additional blood draws and questionnaires over an approximately two-month period could optionally be provided by prospective study participants. Before DNA extraction, prospective study blood samples were shipped either frozen or at room temperature.

The source material was PBMCs or T cells enriched from blood (not recorded which). The rearrangement combines TRBV15 with TRBJ2-7, with TRBD1 matching 9 junction bases. The clonotype originates from a man aged 40-49 years with acute COVID-19. The CDR3 has the sequence CATSRGPDRGYEQYF. The DNA sequence follows: TGTGCCACCAGCAGGGGTCCGGACAGGGGATACGAGCAGTACTTC.